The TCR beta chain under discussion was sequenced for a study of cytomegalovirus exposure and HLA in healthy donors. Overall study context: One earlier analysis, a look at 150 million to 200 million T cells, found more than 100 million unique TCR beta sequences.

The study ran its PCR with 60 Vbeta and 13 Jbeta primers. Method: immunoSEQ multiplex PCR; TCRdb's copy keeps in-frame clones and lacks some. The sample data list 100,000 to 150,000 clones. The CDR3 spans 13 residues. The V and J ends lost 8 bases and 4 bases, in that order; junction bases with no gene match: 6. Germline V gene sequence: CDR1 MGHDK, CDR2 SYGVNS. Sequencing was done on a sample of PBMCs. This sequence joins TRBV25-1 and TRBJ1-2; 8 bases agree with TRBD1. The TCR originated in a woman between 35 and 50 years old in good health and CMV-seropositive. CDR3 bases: TGTGCCAGCGCCGGGACAGGTACCTATGGCTACACCTTC. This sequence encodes CASAGTGTYGYTF.